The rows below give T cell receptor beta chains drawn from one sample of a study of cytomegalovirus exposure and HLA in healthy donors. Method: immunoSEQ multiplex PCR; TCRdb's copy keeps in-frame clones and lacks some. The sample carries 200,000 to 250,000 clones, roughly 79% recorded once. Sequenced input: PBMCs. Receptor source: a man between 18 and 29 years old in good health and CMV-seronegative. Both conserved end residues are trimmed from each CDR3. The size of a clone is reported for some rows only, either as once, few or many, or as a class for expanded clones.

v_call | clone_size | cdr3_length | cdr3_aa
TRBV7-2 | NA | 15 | ASSQGAGADLTDTQY
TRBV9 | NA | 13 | ASSVGASTNEKLF
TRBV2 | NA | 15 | ASSEAPFAGGTYEQY
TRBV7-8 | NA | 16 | ASSPRTSGRGGSYEQY
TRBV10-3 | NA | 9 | AIKGGSEQY
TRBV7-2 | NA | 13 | ASSSGQRSNQPQH
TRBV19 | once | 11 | ASSIGRDTEAF
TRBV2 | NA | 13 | ASGVGLAGIYEQY
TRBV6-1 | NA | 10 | ASSRQGAEAF
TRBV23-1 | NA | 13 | ASANRDRGTWEQY
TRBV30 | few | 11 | AWSVTGTGELF
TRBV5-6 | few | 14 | ASSLARGRRNEKLF
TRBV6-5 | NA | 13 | ASSYSNRGYTEAF
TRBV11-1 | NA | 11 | ASSYLEVDEQF
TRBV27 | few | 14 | ASSFSPLLSNSPLH
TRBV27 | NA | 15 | ASSLYPPQSTNEKLF
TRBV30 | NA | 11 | AWSASFTGGQY
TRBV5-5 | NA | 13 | ASSLGQGVETEAF
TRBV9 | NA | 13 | ASSVLGTGSYEQY
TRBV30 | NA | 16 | AWSPRRDGAPGSYGYT
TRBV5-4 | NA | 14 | ASSLGDRASTDTQY
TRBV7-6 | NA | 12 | ASSSGGEAYEQY
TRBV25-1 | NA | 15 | ASGSDGGPYSTGELF
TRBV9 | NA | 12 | ASSPPPGANVLT
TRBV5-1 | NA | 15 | ASSGIGTSGKNNEQF
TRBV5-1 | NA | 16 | ASSLTGQGETGANVLT
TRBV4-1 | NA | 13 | ASSQGHGGSDTQY
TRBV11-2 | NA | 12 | ASSPPGQGYEQY
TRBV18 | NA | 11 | ASSPGGADTQY
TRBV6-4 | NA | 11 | ASSAQRTGELF
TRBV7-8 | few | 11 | ASSTGQGETQY
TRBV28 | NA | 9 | ASSRTNEQF
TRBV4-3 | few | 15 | ASSQDRASGGEETQY
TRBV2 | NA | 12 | ASRPTGAGNTIY
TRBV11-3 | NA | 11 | ASSTDRMHEQY
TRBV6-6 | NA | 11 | ATSGGADQPQH
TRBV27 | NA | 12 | ASSKQGQGCEAF
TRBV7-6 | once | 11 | ASSAQGLEKLF
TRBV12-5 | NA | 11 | ASGQDWAGELF
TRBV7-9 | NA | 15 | ASSFFGRGRMNTEAF
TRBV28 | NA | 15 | ASSLLGVGDTAGELF
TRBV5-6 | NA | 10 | ASSLTGKEQF
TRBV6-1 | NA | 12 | ASSWDRGGQPQH
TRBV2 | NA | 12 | ASVAEPQAMEQF
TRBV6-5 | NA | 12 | ASSERQDNQPQH
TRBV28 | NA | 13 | ASSLGEGSYNEQF
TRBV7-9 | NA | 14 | SSSVLTGSTNEKLF
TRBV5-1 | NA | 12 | ASSLGGGTYEQY
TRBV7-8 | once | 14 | ASSSSTGVAHNEQF
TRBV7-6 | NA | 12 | ASSWGQMNTEAF
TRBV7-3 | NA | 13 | ASSIAGGLAGELF
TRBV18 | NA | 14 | ASSPRRMGGGTEAF
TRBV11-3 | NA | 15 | ASSLLTSGSITDTQY
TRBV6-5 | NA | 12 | ASSYVGAIDGYT
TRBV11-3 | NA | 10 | ASSSAGYEQY
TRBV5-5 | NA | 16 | ASSSGTSGVSGANVLT
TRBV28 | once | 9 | ASLANYEQY
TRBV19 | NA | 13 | ASSTLAGDYNEQF
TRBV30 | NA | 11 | AWSPGTEIEQY
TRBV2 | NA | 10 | ASTLDKAGYT